This T cell receptor beta chain originates from a study of post-analysis software for immune sequencing data. Findings and caveats of the study: There was significantly lower normalized Chao1 diversity in multiple sclerosis patients than in controls. The study found TRBV5-6, TRBV5-1 and TRBV20-1 among five TRBV segments more frequent in patients than controls.

This clonotype came up a few times. What it binds is not known. Unique molecular identifiers were carried by the TCR beta cDNA libraries. TCRdb reanalysed the PCR reads using MiXCR and keeps one entry per CDR3 protein. Among roughly 600,000 distinct CDR3 sequences, roughly 46% were seen once, and the ten largest hold about 1.8%. The V and J ends lost 3 bases and 0 bases respectively, with 10 bases between them. The CDR3 length is 14 residues. The germline gives CDR1 SGDLS, CDR2 YYNGEE. The sequencing sample was made of blood. The chain is built from TRBV9 and TRBJ2-7, with D unresolved. The TCR comes from a girl aged 5 to 17 with multiple sclerosis. The CDR3, as DNA: TGTGCCAGCAGCGGATTAACGGACTCCTACGAGCAGTACTTC. Amino acids: CASSGLTDSYEQYF. The variable domain in full, with the rest retrieved from reference TRBV9 and TRBJ2-7, is DSGVTQTPKHLITATGQRVTLRCSPRSGDLSVYWYQQSLDQGLQFLIQYYNGEERAKGNILERFSAQQFPDLHSELNLSSLELGDSALYFCASSGLTDSYEQYFGPGTRLTVT.